This TCR beta chain appears in the sequencing data of a study of PD-1 blockade in classical Hodgkin lymphoma (dated by TCRdb to 2020 to 2021). With regard to the full study: Nivolumab dosing was 3 mg/kg intravenously every 2 weeks, continuing until either disease progression or unacceptable toxicity. To define a peripheral blood immune signature of response to PD-1 blockade in classical Hodgkin lymphoma, the study combined TCR beta sequencing with CyTOF.

The investigation overall reported the following: Lower diversity was observed in patients in whom nivolumab was started less than 1 year after ASCT, and these patients were excluded from later analyses so that confounding by immune reconstitution would be avoided. Trial patients with a complete response had baseline diversity similar to that of newly diagnosed patients, while partial responders and progressors had significantly lower diversity. Baseline TCR diversity was reported to be lower in newly diagnosed patients than in healthy donors and to be lower still in relapsed/refractory patients. The study was limited to a single clinical trial cohort, and causes of repertoire differences, possibly disease activity or prior therapy, remained undefined. By C4D1, a significant rise was seen in CD4+ TCR diversity but not in CD8+ TCR diversity (p=0.0027 vs p=0.16), and the rise was most apparent among complete responders (p=0.02).

Of note for this clone: What this receptor recognizes is not known. No base quality information exists; no much larger clone differs at one position.

The Qiagen DNeasy kit was used to extract genomic DNA from unsorted PBMCs and from the negatively selected CD4+ and CD8+ fractions. TCR beta CDR3 regions were subjected to amplification by immunoSEQ multiplex PCR with primers that anneal to V and J segments. Amplification bias was minimized using a synthetic immune receptor repertoire, and residual bias was removed computationally after sequencing. For the original study's pipeline: Repertoire diversity was quantified as the Shannon entropy index using custom Python scripts. The unsorted, CD4+ and CD8+ repertoires were each analyzed separately, with the exception of combined analyses, where CD4+ and CD8+ sequences were merged in silico. A clone counted as expanded when the clone's frequency after treatment rose at least 2-fold relative to C1D1, and clones undetected at baseline were given a pseudocount of 0.5. Singleton clones were defined as clones with 0 or 1 copy at C1D1, and non-singleton clones were defined as clones with 2 or more copies. Clones expanded in unsorted samples were assigned a CD4+, CD8+ or unknown annotation through matching of protein sequences in sorted samples from the same patient. Wilcoxon tests on paired samples were used to test changes in diversity from C1D1 to C4D1. This is the immuneACCESS table as TCRdb keeps it, with only in-frame sequences that have V and J called. A part of the clones is gone; compared with another copy, unresolved V genes explain less than half, and the rest is unexplained. V and J calls and clone size follow that table, whereas D and trimming were derived from the DNA. For this sample there are about 12,000 clones; about 80% appear just once. The biggest ten clones account for about 0.93% of the sample.

Relative to germline, V is missing 5 bases and J is missing 1 base, with 7 bases of the junction outside any gene match. Inclusive of the bounding cysteine and phenylalanine, the CDR3 is 17 residues long. The kept DNA is CDR3 alone, 51 bases in frame from the first base. In the germline V gene (reference sequence), CDR1 corresponds to MNHEY and CDR2 to SMNVEV. In light of the paper, this sample's time point label describes: cycle 4 day 1 (C4D1), after more than 5 weeks of nivolumab. Every trial patient had relapsed following autologous stem cell transplantation, and prior brentuximab vedotin exposure was what differed among cohorts A, B and C. CD4+ T cells were purified from thawed PBMCs by magnetic negative selection with a Miltenyi CD4+ T cell isolation kit. The trial cohort was composed of about 58 patients with relapsed/refractory classical Hodgkin lymphoma, for whom complete response, partial response or progressive disease was recorded as best overall response. In the multi-cohort phase II CheckMate 205 trial, trial patients received single-agent nivolumab. An independent review committee assessed best overall response by applying the 2007 International Working Group response criteria. Trial PBMCs were collected immediately before nivolumab initiation (C1D1) and during therapy at cycle 2 day 1 and cycle 4 day 1. Peripheral blood was collected in 8 mL Vacutainer Cell Preparation Tubes, from which PBMCs were isolated by centrifugation and then cryopreserved. Purified CD4+ and CD8+ fractions were prepared only for cases with an additional available PBMC sample. Magnetically labelled cells were depleted on LS columns in a quadroMACS separator, and the flow-through was collected as the purified fraction.

The sequenced sample was CD4+ T cells from blood, obtained before the fourth cycle of nivolumab. The chain is made from TRBV27 and TRBJ2-3, and 12 junction bases match TRBD2. The sequence was obtained from a human donor with classical Hodgkin lymphoma. The DNA is TGTGCCAGCAGTAGGCTAGCGGGGGGGCTTGGCACAGATACGCAGTATTTT. It specifies CASSRLAGGLGTDTQYF.